The T cell receptor beta chain under discussion was sequenced for a study of identical twins. Findings of the study overall: Less excess twin sharing appeared in beta out-of-frame sequences.

Template switching, a step in the protocol, added a universal primer site, and cDNA carried unique molecular identifiers. TCRdb passed the 5' RACE reads through MiXCR, listing each CDR3 protein once. The table includes 1,800,000 or so distinct CDR3 sequences, around 33% detected once. Trimming pared 0 bases from V and 0 bases from J, leaving 12 bases between. Germline values: CDR1 MGHRA, CDR2 YSYEKL. The CDR3 runs to 16 residues. In the case of this clonotype: Its cognate antigen is unknown.

V gene TRBV4-1 combines with J gene TRBJ2-7; perhaps TRBD2 as D (5 bases). The specimen sequenced was cord blood. The TCR originated in a newborn girl in good health. DNA of the CDR3: TGCGCCAGCAGCCAAGATCGGACTTCCTACTCCTACGAGCAGTACTTC. It is translated as CASSQDRTSYSYEQYF.